These 11 T cell receptor beta chains were all obtained from the same sample, sequenced in a study of blood T cell repertoires in COVID-19. Produced via immunoSEQ multiplex PCR; TCRdb's table is partial and in-frame only. The table shows a few hundred thousand clones, with 80% occurring only once. Sequencing was performed on peripheral blood. The receptors stem from a human donor in a cohort sampled during active COVID-19.

The CDR3 region is CASSRGSYADTQYF. The CDR3 DNA sequence: TGTGCCAGCAGCCGGGGGAGTTACGCAGATACGCAGTATTTT. The chain uses TRBV7-9 and TRBJ2-3; possible D gene TRBD2, 6 bases. Trimming cost V 5 bases and J 4 bases, with 13 bases left between them. The CDR3 length is 14 residues. From germline, CDR1 is SEHNR and CDR2 FQNEAQ (reference sequence).

V is TRBV2 and J is TRBJ1-6; perhaps TRBD1 as D (5 bases). Trimming left V 3 bases short and J 5 bases short, with 11 bases between. CDR3 length equals 15 residues. Germline V gene data show CDR1 as SNHLY and CDR2 as FYNNEI. CDR3 nucleotides: TGTGCCAGCAGTGATTTGGGGCTTAATAATTCACCCCTCCACTTT. Translated: CASSDLGLNNSPLHF.

The gene calls are TRBV24-1 and TRBJ2-6; a possible D gene is TRBD1 (6 bases). Germline loops: CDR1 KGHDR, CDR2 SFDVKD. V lost 7 bases and J lost 1, with 25 bases in between. CDR3 size: 20 residues. The CDR3 sequence: CATSPWRTDGTKSGANVLTF. The CDR3 DNA is TGTGCCACCAGCCCTTGGAGGACAGATGGAACTAAATCTGGGGCCAACGTCCTGACTTTC.

This clone was seen more than once but under ten times. The rearrangement links TRBV11-2 to TRBJ2-1; 9 nucleotides agree with TRBD2. V shed 4 bases and J 8 bases; nucleotides not matched to a gene: 12. Germline V CDR1 and CDR2: SGHAT, FQNNGV. CDR3 length equals 16 residues. The CDR3 reads CASSSNRGSGGYEQFF. The CDR3 coding sequence is TGTGCCAGCAGCTCAAACCGGGGTAGCGGGGGCTATGAGCAGTTCTTC.

CDR3 sequence reads: CASSPSRAYEAFF. DNA of the CDR3: TGTGCCAGCTCACCATCCAGGGCTTACGAAGCTTTCTTT. This chain connects TRBV18 to TRBJ1-1, with D tentatively TRBD1 (5 bases). The CDR3 runs 13 residues. Per germline, CDR1 KGHSH and CDR2 LQKENI. Trimming cost V 2 bases and J 8 bases, with 12 bases left between them.

This clone occurred a few times. The V gene is TRBV3-1 (or the pseudogene TRBV3-2), the J gene TRBJ2-1; a weak D match, TRBD2 (5 bases). Germline loops: CDR1 LGHDT, CDR2 YNNKEL (reference sequence). The CDR3 is 15 residues long. Trimming cost V 4 bases and J 6 bases, with 16 bases left between them. CDR3 in DNA: TGTGCCAGCAGCCCCCCAGCAGGAGGAGCCAATGAGCAGTTCTTC. Translation gives CASSPPAGGANEQFF.

This clone was picked up a small number of times. The CDR3 region is CASSLGGVSEQFF. CDR3 nucleotide sequence: TGTGCCAGCAGCTTGGGGGGGGTAAGTGAGCAGTTCTTC. V and J are TRBV5-4 and TRBJ2-1; D is possibly TRBD2 (6 bases). The CDR3 runs to 13 residues. The germline V gene encodes CDR1 SGHNT and CDR2 YYREEE (reference sequence). V was trimmed by 0 bases and J by 9 bases, leaving 10 bases between them.

This clone was seen a few times. The chain uses TRBV19 and TRBJ1-1, with D uncertain. Deletions cut 5 bases from V and 1 base from J, with 11 bases between. The CDR3 consists of 14 residues. Per germline, CDR1 LNHDA and CDR2 SQIVND (reference sequence). CDR3 loop: CASSFRQRNTEAFF. The DNA of the CDR3 is TGTGCCAGTAGTTTCCGGCAGCGGAACACTGAAGCTTTCTTT.

This chain links TRBV5-1 with TRBJ2-5; 9 nucleotides line up with TRBD1. Germline values: CDR1 SGHRS, CDR2 YFSETQ. The CDR3 has 17 residues. Trimming removed 0 bases from V and 0 bases from J; junction bases left unmatched: 6. The CDR3 DNA is TGCGCCAGCAGCTTGGCCACAGGGGGCGAGCACCAAGAGACCCAGTACTTC. This encodes CASSLATGGEHQETQYF.

This clone was detected a few times. The rearrangement uses TRBV7-2 and TRBJ1-2, with 7 positions matching TRBD1. Germline CDR1 and CDR2: SGHTA and FQGNSA. The CDR3 loop spans 13 amino acids. J lost 9 bases, V lost 4 bases, and 8 bases had no gene match. The CDR3 is CASSSQGGQSYTF. The CDR3 bases are TGTGCCAGCAGCTCGCAGGGGGGACAGAGCTACACCTTC.

This clone was seen a single time. The J gene is TRBJ2-7, the V gene TRBV9; perhaps TRBD2 as D (6 bases). Trimming pared 3 bases from V and 1 base from J, leaving 14 bases between. Germline loops: CDR1 SGDLS, CDR2 YYNGEE. The CDR3 loop spans 15 amino acids. CDR3 DNA sequence: TGTGCCAGCAGCGGGGGACTCCCTGGTTCCTACGAGCAGTACTTC. Its protein product is CASSGGLPGSYEQYF.